A selection of T cell receptor beta chains follows, all from one sample in a study of blood T cell repertoires in COVID-19. The data were produced by immunoSEQ multiplex PCR, yet TCRdb's version contains in-frame clones alone and is incomplete. The table lists about 210,000 clones, 80% of them singletons. Sequencing was done on a sample of PBMCs or T cells enriched from blood (not recorded which). The receptors stem from a young man with acute COVID-19. CDR3s include the opening cysteine and the closing phenylalanine or tryptophan. The order of the fields is V gene, D gene, clone size, J gene, CDR3 DNA, CDR3 protein. D genes are given only for firm matches. Size is omitted from some rows. Given values are once, few, many or a class for expanded clones.

V: TRBV5-1
D: TRBD1
size: few
J: TRBJ1-4
DNA: TGCGCCAGCAGCGTCGGGACAGGGGACGAAAAACTGTTTTTT
CDR3: CASSVGTGDEKLFF

V: TRBV3-1/TRBV3-2
D: TRBD1
size: .
J: TRBJ1-1
DNA: TGTGCCAGCAGCCCTGGGACAGGGATTGGTGGGACTGAAGCTTTCTTT
CDR3: CASSPGTGIGGTEAFF

V: TRBV7-9
D: .
size: .
J: TRBJ1-6
DNA: TGTGCCAGCAGCGAGCTTAATTCACCCCTCCACTTT
CDR3: CASSELNSPLHF

V: TRBV28
D: .
size: once
J: TRBJ1-2
DNA: TGTGCCAGCAGACCCGGGGGGGTAGGTGGCTACACCTTC
CDR3: CASRPGGVGGYTF

V: TRBV11-3
D: .
size: .
J: TRBJ1-1
DNA: TGTGCCAGCAGCTTTACCAGGGTCACTGAAGCTTTCTTT
CDR3: CASSFTRVTEAFF

V: TRBV29-1
D: TRBD2
size: once
J: TRBJ2-4
DNA: TGCAGCGCACTAATCGGGGGGGGTTGGTCCTACATTCAGTACTTC
CDR3: CSALIGGGWSYIQYF

V: TRBV3-1/TRBV3-2
D: .
size: few
J: TRBJ2-7
DNA: TGTGCCAGCAGCCAACTTCCCTACGAGCAGTACTTC
CDR3: CASSQLPYEQYF

V: TRBV4-1
D: .
size: .
J: TRBJ2-7
DNA: TGCGCCAGCAGCCAAGAACAGGGCAGAACCTACGAGCAGTACTTC
CDR3: CASSQEQGRTYEQYF

V: TRBV12-3/TRBV12-4
D: .
size: .
J: TRBJ1-5
DNA: TGTGCCAGCAGTTCAGGTTATCAGCCCCAGCATTTT
CDR3: CASSSGYQPQHF

V: TRBV28
D: TRBD1
size: .
J: TRBJ1-1
DNA: TGTGCCAGCAGCAGACAGGGGGTCCAGTACACTGAAGCTTTCTTT
CDR3: CASSRQGVQYTEAFF

V: TRBV29-1
D: .
size: .
J: TRBJ2-1
DNA: TGCAGCGTTGAACATAGGGGTTCCTACAATGAGCAGTTCTTC
CDR3: CSVEHRGSYNEQFF

V: TRBV10-1
D: TRBD2
size: .
J: TRBJ2-1
DNA: TGCGCCAGCACGAGGGGACTAGCGGGGGATCATGAGCAGTTCTTC
CDR3: CASTRGLAGDHEQFF

V: TRBV29-1
D: TRBD1
size: once
J: TRBJ1-2
DNA: TGCAGCGTTGGGTCCGACAGGGTCTATGGCTACACCTTC
CDR3: CSVGSDRVYGYTF

V: TRBV9
D: .
size: .
J: TRBJ2-1
DNA: TGTGCCAGCAGCGTTCACAGGAATGAGCAGTTCTTC
CDR3: CASSVHRNEQFF

V: TRBV7-9
D: .
size: .
J: TRBJ2-7
DNA: TGTGCCAGCAGCTTAGCCGGTCAGGGTCTTCACGAGCAGTACTTC
CDR3: CASSLAGQGLHEQYF

V: TRBV5-4
D: .
size: .
J: TRBJ2-1
DNA: TGTGCCAGCAGCTTCATGGGGGGGCGCAGGGCCCTCTACAATGAGCAGTTCTTC
CDR3: CASSFMGGRRALYNEQFF

V: TRBV4-1
D: .
size: .
J: TRBJ1-5
DNA: TGCGCCAGCAGCCAGGGTATGTCCGGGCAGCCCCAGCATTTT
CDR3: CASSQGMSGQPQHF

V: TRBV12-3/TRBV12-4
D: .
size: .
J: TRBJ1-4
DNA: TGTGCCAGCAGTTTAGTCGACAGATTGTTTTTT
CDR3: CASSLVDRLFF

V: TRBV6-5
D: TRBD1
size: few
J: TRBJ1-2
DNA: TGTGCCAGCAGTTACTCGAAGGGGACAGGGAACTATGGCTACACCTTC
CDR3: CASSYSKGTGNYGYTF

V: TRBV6-6
D: TRBD1
size: .
J: TRBJ2-7
DNA: TGTGCCAGCAGAACTCCTAGTCAGGGGGCCCACGAGCAGTACTTC
CDR3: CASRTPSQGAHEQYF

V: TRBV19
D: .
size: .
J: TRBJ2-3
DNA: TGTGCCAGTAGGGAACAGGGCTGGGTGGATACGCAGTATTTT
CDR3: CASREQGWVDTQYF

V: TRBV29-1
D: .
size: .
J: TRBJ1-1
DNA: TGCAGCGTATTACAGGGTAACACTGAAGCTTTCTTT
CDR3: CSVLQGNTEAFF

V: TRBV13
D: TRBD2
size: .
J: TRBJ2-7
DNA: TGTGCCAGCAGACTAGCGGGGGCCCTCTCCTACGAGCAGTACTTC
CDR3: CASRLAGALSYEQYF

V: TRBV6-5
D: .
size: .
J: TRBJ1-1
DNA: TGTGCCAGCAGCCCAGGGAATGCAAACACTGAAGCTTTCTTT
CDR3: CASSPGNANTEAFF

V: TRBV7-9
D: .
size: .
J: TRBJ2-7
DNA: TGTGCCAGCAGTCCGACAGGTAGGCCCTACGAGCAGTACTTC
CDR3: CASSPTGRPYEQYF

V: TRBV20-1
D: .
size: .
J: TRBJ2-5
DNA: TGCAGTGCCGTAACAGGGGAGACCCAGTACTTC
CDR3: CSAVTGETQYF

V: TRBV5-4
D: TRBD1
size: once
J: TRBJ1-1
DNA: TGTGCCAGCAGCCCCGAGGGGGCCAGGACGAACACTGAAGCTTTCTTT
CDR3: CASSPEGARTNTEAFF

V: TRBV28
D: .
size: .
J: TRBJ2-7
DNA: TGTGCCAGCAGTTACAGGGAAGAGCAGTACTTC
CDR3: CASSYREEQYF

V: TRBV7-2
D: .
size: .
J: TRBJ2-1
DNA: TGTGCCAGCAGCCCCCCTGTAGCGGACAATGAGCAGTTCTTC
CDR3: CASSPPVADNEQFF

V: TRBV5-6
D: TRBD1
size: .
J: TRBJ2-1
DNA: TGTGCCAGCAGCTTGGAACAGGGGCGGATCTACAATGAGCAGTTCTTC
CDR3: CASSLEQGRIYNEQFF

V: TRBV21-1
D: .
size: .
J: TRBJ1-4
DNA: TGTGCCAGCAGCAAAGGGCCGGGACAGAATAACCCAACTAATGAAAAACTGTTTTTT
CDR3: CASSKGPGQNNPTNEKLFF

V: TRBV3-1/TRBV3-2
D: .
size: many
J: TRBJ1-3
DNA: TGTGCCAGCAGCCAAGCTGCAGGGGTAGCTGGAAACACCATATATTTT
CDR3: CASSQAAGVAGNTIYF

V: TRBV7-2
D: .
size: .
J: TRBJ1-2
DNA: TGTGCCAGCAGCTTAATGATGGCAGTTCAAGCTAACTATGGCTACACCTTC
CDR3: CASSLMMAVQANYGYTF

V: TRBV28
D: TRBD1
size: .
J: TRBJ2-1
DNA: TGTGCCAGCAGTCCAAGGGGACAGATCTACAATGAGCAGTTCTTC
CDR3: CASSPRGQIYNEQFF

V: TRBV7-3
D: .
size: .
J: TRBJ1-1
DNA: TGTGCCAGCAGCCCGGCGTTAGGAGGCACTGAAGCTTTCTTT
CDR3: CASSPALGGTEAFF

V: TRBV28
D: .
size: once
J: TRBJ1-6
DNA: TGTGCCAGCAATTTCGGACTTGGGCGGTCACCCCTCCACTTT
CDR3: CASNFGLGRSPLHF

V: TRBV6-2/TRBV6-3
D: TRBD2
size: few
J: TRBJ2-7
DNA: TGTGCCAGCAGTGTCGGACTAGCGGGGGCCTACGAGCAGTACTTC
CDR3: CASSVGLAGAYEQYF

V: TRBV4-2
D: .
size: .
J: TRBJ2-5
DNA: TGTGCCAGCAGCCAAGGAGTGGGGCCGACAGTGACCCAGTACTTC
CDR3: CASSQGVGPTVTQYF

V: TRBV3-1/TRBV3-2
D: .
size: .
J: TRBJ2-1
DNA: TGTGCCAGCAGCCCGTTCCATGATCGGGGAGAGCAGTTCTTC
CDR3: CASSPFHDRGEQFF

V: TRBV29-1
D: .
size: few
J: TRBJ1-2
DNA: TGCAGCGTTGGATCCTTACCGGGACGGGACATGAGCTATGGCTACACCTTC
CDR3: CSVGSLPGRDMSYGYTF

V: TRBV19
D: TRBD1
size: .
J: TRBJ1-6
DNA: TGTGCCAGTAGGCGCCACGACAGGGGGCTAAGCTCCTATAATTCACCCCTCCACTTT
CDR3: CASRRHDRGLSSYNSPLHF

V: TRBV5-4
D: .
size: once
J: TRBJ2-5
DNA: TGTGCCAGTAGGGAGGGGGGAGAGCGCGAAGAGACCCAGTACTTC
CDR3: CASREGGEREETQYF

V: TRBV29-1
D: .
size: many
J: TRBJ2-7
DNA: TGCAGCGTGAACCGGGACAACTACGAGCAGTACTTC
CDR3: CSVNRDNYEQYF

V: TRBV12-3/TRBV12-4
D: .
size: .
J: TRBJ1-2
DNA: TGTGCCAGCAGTTTCAGGCAGGGCTATGGCTACACCTTC
CDR3: CASSFRQGYGYTF

V: TRBV6-6
D: TRBD2
size: .
J: TRBJ2-2
DNA: TGTGCCAGCAGTTCTCTAGCGGGGGAGTACACCGGGGAGCTGTTTTTT
CDR3: CASSSLAGEYTGELFF

V: TRBV3-1/TRBV3-2
D: TRBD1
size: .
J: TRBJ1-2
DNA: TGTGCCAGCAGCCATATCCGGGACAGGGCGAGGGGCTACACCTTC
CDR3: CASSHIRDRARGYTF

V: TRBV21-1
D: .
size: once
J: TRBJ2-3
DNA: TGTGCCAGCAGCAAAGCCTTGGCGGCGGGGGGGCCGTTATATACGCAGTATTTT
CDR3: CASSKALAAGGPLYTQYF

V: TRBV19
D: TRBD1
size: .
J: TRBJ1-1
DNA: TGTGCCAGTAGTCGCGGGACAGGAAACACTGAAGCTTTCTTT
CDR3: CASSRGTGNTEAFF

V: TRBV28
D: TRBD1
size: .
J: TRBJ1-1
DNA: TGTGCCAGCTTTCATATACGGGGACAGGGGATAGCTTTCTTT
CDR3: CASFHIRGQGIAFF

V: TRBV9
D: .
size: .
J: TRBJ1-6
DNA: TGTGCCAGCAGCGTTCGGCAGACGGGTTCACCCCTCCACTTT
CDR3: CASSVRQTGSPLHF

V: TRBV28
D: TRBD1
size: .
J: TRBJ1-4
DNA: TGTGCCAGCAGTTTACAGGGGGACGAAAAACTGTTTTTT
CDR3: CASSLQGDEKLFF